These 31 T cell receptor beta chains originate from one sample sequenced in a study of blood T cells in healthy people across ages. Alongside a J-beta primer mix, a sample-barcoded 5' primer served in a second PCR lasting roughly 6 to 12 cycles. TCRdb reprocessed the 5' RACE reads with MiXCR, giving one entry per CDR3 protein. The sample includes around 990,000 distinct CDR3 sequences, more than 30% of them seen just once. The sample taken for sequencing was blood. All receptors derive from a man aged 18 to 30 in good health.

Note on this clonotype: The junction does not match germline at one end; this may be a read error. The rearrangement joins TRBV20-1 to TRBJ2-7; D is undetermined. Germline-derived CDR1 and CDR2 are DFQATT and SNEGSKA (reference sequence). The CDR3 has 14 amino acids. The CDR3 is CSASEPTTSCEQYF. CDR3 coding DNA: TGCAGTGCTAGTGAGCCCACCACATCCTGCGAGCAGTACTTC.

The V gene is TRBV7-3, the J gene TRBJ2-1; D gene ambiguous. V lost 5 bases and J 0 bases, leaving 5 bases between the germline ends. CDR1 is SGHTA and CDR2 is FQGTGA in the germline V gene. This CDR3 is 13 amino acids long. Here the CDR3 reads CASSIPSYNEQFF. The CDR3 nucleotides read TGTGCCAGCAGCATCCCCTCCTACAATGAGCAGTTCTTC.

This chain links TRBV4-2 with TRBJ2-2, with 7 bases that match TRBD1. CDR1 is LGHNA, CDR2 YNFKEQ, per germline. CDR3 length: 15 residues. After removal of 1 base from V and 1 base from J, the junction contained 0 bases not matched to a gene. The chain's CDR3 is CASSQGTGNTGELFF. CDR3 DNA sequence: TGTGCCAGCAGCCAAGGGACAGGGAACACCGGGGAGCTGTTTTTT.

V usage is TRBV20-1 and J usage is TRBJ1-2; 9 bases align to TRBD1. This CDR3 is 21 amino acids long. The germline gives CDR1 DFQATT, CDR2 SNEGSKA (reference sequence). V lost 4 bases and J lost 1; bases outside the gene matches: 25. The CDR3 DNA follows: TGCAGTGCTAAGCAGAGTTTTGTTAAACCGGGACAGGGCTCCTTTAACTATGGCTACACCTTC. Protein sequence: CSAKQSFVKPGQGSFNYGYTF.

The rearrangement uses TRBV20-1 and TRBJ2-1, with 8 bases identical to TRBD2. Losses at the gene ends were 8 bases for V and 4 bases for J; bases not matched to a gene: 10. Germline V lookup: CDR1 DFQATT, CDR2 SNEGSKA (reference sequence). The CDR3 is 14 amino acids. The CDR3 here is CSTTGTRGYNEQFF. CDR3 in DNA: TGCAGTACTACCGGGACTAGGGGGTACAATGAGCAGTTCTTC.

This chain links TRBV7-9 with TRBJ2-3, with D unresolved. In germline, CDR1 is SEHNR, CDR2 FQNEAQ (reference sequence). The CDR3 is 16 amino acids. Trimming removed 1 base from V and 1 base from J, with 12 bases in between. The CDR3 DNA follows: TGTGCCAGCAGCTTAGTGGCAGGAAGCCGCACAGATACGCAGTATTTT. Amino acid sequence: CASSLVAGSRTDTQYF.

This clonotype was observed a few times. Sequence at one end of the junction differs from germline and may be a read error. The chain recombines TRBV7-3 with TRBJ2-1, with 12 positions matching TRBD2. Germline V CDR1 and CDR2: SGHTA, FQGTGA. The CDR3 runs to 15 residues. CDR3 protein: CASSPTSGGYNERFF. The CDR3 DNA is TGTGCCAGCAGCCCGACTAGCGGGGGTTACAATGAGCGGTTCTTC.

This clonotype was counted a few times. This rearrangement joins TRBV6-2 or TRBV6-3 to TRBJ2-3; D is undetermined. The CDR3 extends over 16 amino acids. V shed 2 bases and J shed 0 bases, with 12 bases lying between them. CDR1 is MNHEY and CDR2 is SVGEGT in the germline V gene. The CDR3 region is CASSYVREWSTDTQYF. In DNA form, the CDR3 reads TGTGCCAGCAGTTACGTTCGAGAGTGGAGCACAGATACGCAGTATTTT.

The gene calls are TRBV20-1 and TRBJ1-1; D not certain. Germline V gene data show CDR1 as DFQATT and CDR2 as SNEGSKA (reference sequence). With 5 bases removed from V and 3 bases from J, the gap between germline ends came to 7 bases. The CDR3 extends over 11 amino acids. The CDR3 bases are TGCAGTGCTGTGATCTACACTGAAGCTTTCTTT. It encodes CSAVIYTEAFF.

There are a few counts of this clonotype. This chain links TRBV5-1 with TRBJ2-4; D not resolved. Germline V gives CDR1 SGHRS, CDR2 YFSETQ. Trimming pared 0 bases from V and 0 bases from J, leaving 10 bases between. The CDR3 sequence is 16 residues long. The CDR3, as DNA: TGCGCCAGCAGCTTGGACTTATTTCTAGCCAAAAACATTCAGTACTTC. This sequence encodes CASSLDLFLAKNIQYF. Full variable domain (remainder filled in from reference TRBV5-1 and TRBJ2-4): KAGVTQTPRYLIKTRGQQVTLSCSPISGHRSVSWYQQTPGQGLQFLFEYFSETQRNKGNFPGRFSGRQFSNSRSEMNVSTLELGDSALYLCASSLDLFLAKNIQYFGAGTRLSVL.

The table lists this clonotype with a few counts. This chain joins TRBV27 and TRBJ2-2; TRBD2 aligns across 8 bases. With 7 bases clipped from V and 0 bases from J, the junction kept 7 bases outside the gene matches. Germline CDR1 MNHEY, CDR2 SMNVEV (reference sequence). This CDR3 comprises 16 residues. In DNA form, the CDR3 reads TGTGCCAGCACCATCCGGGGGGGGCCGAACACCGGGGAGCTGTTTTTT. Its protein is CASTIRGGPNTGELFF.

J is TRBJ1-4 and V is TRBV7-8; a possible D gene is TRBD1 (5 bases). V was clipped by 1 base and J by 4 bases, with 10 bases between them. The CDR3 spans 15 residues. Germline V CDR1 and CDR2: SGHVS, FQNEAQ. The CDR3 spells CASSLDAGYNEKLFF. The CDR3 coding sequence is TGTGCCAGCAGCTTAGATGCAGGGTATAATGAAAAACTGTTTTTT.

This clonotype has only a few counts. The gene calls are TRBV24-1 and TRBJ1-5; TRBD1 matches 8 bases. V dropped 2 bases and J dropped 2; count of bases not matched to a gene: 7. The CDR3 runs 17 residues. Germline values: CDR1 KGHDR, CDR2 SFDVKD. The CDR3 DNA reads as TGTGCCACCAGTGATTCCGGACAGGGAAAGGGCAATCAGCCCCAGCATTTT. Translated, it gives CATSDSGQGKGNQPQHF.

This clonotype was observed a handful of times. The chain has TRBV4-3 and TRBJ2-5; perhaps D is TRBD1 or TRBD2 (6 bases each). V was cut by 0 bases and J by 11 bases, with 25 bases left in between. Germline lookup yields CDR1 LGHNA and CDR2 YSLEER. CDR3 length: 17 amino acids. CDR3 sequence (DNA): TGCGCCAGCAGCCAAGATCCGGTGGACAGCTACGTACGGGAGCAGTACTTC. This encodes CASSQDPVDSYVREQYF.

V is TRBV5-1 and J is TRBJ2-1; D perhaps matches TRBD2 (6 bases). The V gene lost 0 bases and the J gene lost 5 bases, with 15 bases spanning the gap. This CDR3 is built from 16 residues. CDR1 and CDR2 (germline): SGHRS, YFSETQ. CDR3: CASSLGSAGPHNEQFF. The CDR3 coding sequence is TGCGCCAGCAGCTTGGGGTCCGCGGGGCCTCACAATGAGCAGTTCTTC.

This clonotype was seen more than once but under ten times. This chain connects TRBV24-1 to TRBJ1-2; D is perhaps TRBD1 (5 bases). The CDR3 spans 15 residues. Germline CDR1 KGHDR, CDR2 SFDVKD. The V gene lost 5 bases and the J gene lost 4 bases, with 16 bases spanning the gap. This CDR3 is CATSASGRDPYGYTF. The CDR3 DNA reads as TGTGCCACCAGTGCGAGTGGTCGGGACCCCTATGGCTACACCTTC.

Regarding this clonotype: This sequence may be a read error, since a much larger clone differs from it by one base. This chain joins TRBV11-2 and TRBJ2-5; 8 positions agree with TRBD2. J was trimmed by 11 bases and V by 2 bases; bases with no gene match: 16. Per germline, CDR1 SGHAT and CDR2 FQNNGV. This CDR3 has 16 residues. The CDR3 DNA reads as TGTGCCAGCAGCTTAATTCCTAGCGGGTGGAGGAATGAGCAGTACTTC. Translated: CASSLIPSGWRNEQYF. The variable domain in full, completed from reference TRBV11-2 and TRBJ2-5, reads EAGVAQSPRYKIIEKRQSVAFWCNPISGHATLYWYQQILGQGPKLLIQFQNNGVVDDSQLPKDRFSAERLKGVDSTLKIQPAKLEDSAVYLCASSLIPSGWRNEQYFGPGTRLLVL.

Worth noting for this clonotype: A clone one base away is much larger, so this may be a read error. V usage is TRBV3-1 and J usage is TRBJ2-1; 7 positions match TRBD1. With the DNA end fitting TRBJ2-7 better, the J assignment may be wrong. Germline CDR1 reads LGHDT; CDR2 reads YNNKEL (reference sequence). The length of the CDR3 is 18 residues. CDR3 sequence (DNA): TGTGCCAGCAGCCAAGATCCGGCCCTCGGGACAGCTTACAATGAGCAGTACTTC. It encodes CASSQDPALGTAYNEQYF.

Only a few counts were recorded for this clonotype. The rearrangement joins TRBV14 to TRBJ2-1, with 10 nucleotides matching TRBD1. Germline V gene sequence: CDR1 SGHDN, CDR2 FVKESK. This CDR3 spans 15 amino acids. V shed 3 bases and J 4 bases; nucleotides not matched to a gene: 3. CDR3 amino acids: CASSQGQGRYNEQFF. The CDR3 coding sequence is TGTGCCAGCAGCCAGGGACAGGGGAGATACAATGAGCAGTTCTTC. Together with reference TRBV14 and TRBJ2-1, the CDR3 gives the full variable domain: EAGVTQFPSHSVIEKGQTVTLRCDPISGHDNLYWYRRVMGKEIKFLLHFVKESKQDESGMPNNRFLAERTGGTYSTLKVQPAELEDSGVYFCASSQGQGRYNEQFFGPGTRLTVL.

The chain carries TRBV6-1 and TRBJ1-5; a weak D match, TRBD1 (6 bases). This CDR3 has 16 amino acids. Trimming removed 7 bases at V and 0 bases at J, with 16 bases between. CDR1 and CDR2 from the germline V gene are MNHNS and SASEGT. The CDR3, as DNA: TGTGCCAGCATAGGTGACAGGACCTTTAGCAATCAGCCCCAGCATTTT. Amino acid sequence: CASIGDRTFSNQPQHF.

This chain links TRBV20-1 with TRBJ1-1; 7 bases agree with TRBD1. Germline V gene data show CDR1 as DFQATT and CDR2 as SNEGSKA (reference sequence). Unmatched junction bases numbered 8, after V lost 6 bases and J lost 7 bases. The CDR3 loop spans 12 amino acids. CDR3 sequence reads: CSAEDRVSEAFF. For the CDR3, the DNA is TGCAGTGCCGAAGACAGGGTCAGTGAAGCTTTCTTT.

The chain is built from TRBV27 and TRBJ2-7; tentative D call: TRBD2 (7 bases). Germline CDR1 is MNHEY and CDR2 is SMNVEV (reference sequence). This CDR3 spans 15 amino acids. Trimming left V 6 bases short and J 4 bases short, with 19 bases between. In DNA, the CDR3 is TGTGCCAGCAGACGAGGGGGGGGTGTTAGGTACGAGCAGTACTTC. Translating gives CASRRGGGVRYEQYF.

The chain links TRBV7-3 to TRBJ1-2, with no clear D. This CDR3 is built from 18 residues. V lost 2 bases and J lost 2, with 21 bases in between. Germline V gene sequence: CDR1 SGHTA, CDR2 FQGTGA. CDR3 coding DNA: TGTGCCAGCAGCTTAGGGTTGGCAGGATCCCTTCCAAACTATGGCTACACCTTC. This gives the protein CASSLGLAGSLPNYGYTF.

As concerns this clonotype: One junction end disagrees with the germline gene, perhaps due to a read error. The chain links TRBV9 to TRBJ1-2; D is unresolved. Germline V gives CDR1 SGDLS, CDR2 YYNGEE. CDR3 size: 17 residues. CDR3 nucleotide sequence: TGTGCCAGCAGCGAGAGAGACCGATGGACCTCTAACTATGTCTACACCTTC. Translated, it gives CASSERDRWTSNYVYTF.

This clonotype was observed a few times. The V call is TRBV29-1, the J call TRBJ2-5, with D possibly being TRBD1 (6 bases). Germline V gene data show CDR1 as SQVTM and CDR2 as ANQGSEA. There are 11 residues in the CDR3. V gave up 4 bases and J gave up 3 bases, with 6 bases separating them. CDR3 DNA sequence: TGCAGCGTTGGGGACAAAGAGACCCAGTACTTC. Translation gives CSVGDKETQYF. Drawing the rest from reference TRBV29-1 and TRBJ2-5, the complete variable domain is SAVISQKPSRDICQRGTSLTIQCQVDSQVTMMFWYRQQPGQSLTLIATANQGSEATYESGFVIDKFPISRPNLTFSTLTVSNMSPEDSSIYLCSVGDKETQYFGPGTRLLVL.

A few counts support this clonotype. The gene calls are TRBV2 and TRBJ2-2, with a weak D call TRBD2 (5 bases). The CDR3 runs 14 residues. V gave up 6 bases and J gave up 2 bases, with 10 bases separating them. In germline, CDR1 is SNHLY, CDR2 FYNNEI. CDR3 DNA: TGTGCCAGCAGGCAGCGGAGAAACACCGGGGAGCTGTTTTTT. This sequence encodes CASRQRRNTGELFF.

For this clonotype: Mismatch with germline at one junction end may stem from a read error. V and J are TRBV12-3 or TRBV12-4 and TRBJ2-3; TRBD2 might be the D (6 bases). This CDR3 is 14 amino acids long. CDR3 nucleotides: TGTGCCAGCAGTTCCCGTCCGGGAGCAGATATGCAGTATTTT. This translates into CASSSRPGADMQYF.

The chain has TRBV18 and TRBJ2-5; 7 nucleotides line up with TRBD1. The CDR3 covers 15 residues. Germline lookup yields CDR1 KGHSH and CDR2 LQKENI. J lost 1 base, V lost 1 base, and 3 bases had no gene match. In nucleotides, the CDR3 is TGTGCCAGCTCACCACGGGGACAGAGCCAAGAGACCCAGTACTTC. Its protein product is CASSPRGQSQETQYF. Complete variable domain (other parts from reference TRBV18 and TRBJ2-5): NAGVMQNPRHLVRRRGQEARLRCSPMKGHSHVYWYRQLPEEGLKFMVYLQKENIIDESGMPKERFSAEFPKEGPSILRIQQVVRGDSAAYFCASSPRGQSQETQYFGPGTRLLVL.

This clonotype was recorded many times. The chain combines TRBV20-1 with TRBJ2-3; tentative D call: TRBD1 (5 bases). The CDR3 spans 12 residues. The V end was cut by 4 bases, the J end by 4 bases, with 9 bases between. Looked up from germline, CDR1 is DFQATT and CDR2 is SNEGSKA (reference sequence). The CDR3 sequence: CSAKVGPDTQYF. CDR3 in DNA: TGCAGTGCTAAGGTGGGGCCAGATACGCAGTATTTT.

The chain combines TRBV30 with TRBJ2-7; TRBD2 matches 11 bases. CDR3 size: 13 residues. The V gene's germline CDR1 is GTSNPN and CDR2 SVGIG (reference sequence). In nucleotides, the CDR3 is TGTGCAAGAGGGACTAGCGGAACCTACGAGCAGTACTTC. Its translation: CARGTSGTYEQYF.

In this sample, this clonotype turned up a few times. The chain combines TRBV4-3 with TRBJ1-1, with D possibly TRBD1 on 5 matching bases. V was trimmed by 3 bases and J by 0 bases, leaving 11 bases between them. The CDR3 is made up of 15 amino acids. Germline CDR1 reads LGHNA; CDR2 reads YSLEER. CDR3 sequence (DNA): TGCGCCAGCAGCCAGGGGCACTCCATGAACACTGAAGCTTTCTTT. Its protein is CASSQGHSMNTEAFF.